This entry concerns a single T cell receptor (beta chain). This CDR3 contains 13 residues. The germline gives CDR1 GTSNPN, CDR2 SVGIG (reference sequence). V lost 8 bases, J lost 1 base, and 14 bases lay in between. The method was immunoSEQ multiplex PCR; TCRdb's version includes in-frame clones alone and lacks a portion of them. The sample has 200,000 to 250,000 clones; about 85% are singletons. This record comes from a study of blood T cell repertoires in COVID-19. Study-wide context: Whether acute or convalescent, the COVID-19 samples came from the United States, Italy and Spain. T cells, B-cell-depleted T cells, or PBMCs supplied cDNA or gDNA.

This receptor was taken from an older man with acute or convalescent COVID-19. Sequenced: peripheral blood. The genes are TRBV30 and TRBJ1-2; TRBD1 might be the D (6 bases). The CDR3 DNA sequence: TGTGCCCGGCAACAGGGCCTTAACTATGGCTACACCTTC. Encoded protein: CARQQGLNYGYTF. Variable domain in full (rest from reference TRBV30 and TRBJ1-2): SQTIHQWPATLVQPVGSPLSLECTVEGTSNPNLYWYRQAAGRGLQLLFYSVGIGQISSEVPQNLSASRPQDRQFILSSKKLLLSDSGFYLCARQQGLNYGYTFGSGTRLTVV.